Listed below are T cell receptor beta chains from one sample, sequenced in a study of blood T cells in healthy people across ages. TCRdb called the 5' RACE reads again in MiXCR, with one record for every CDR3 protein. Of under 950,000 distinct CDR3 sequences in the sample, 20% to 25% are singletons; the top ten hold 22%. Sequences were obtained from blood. These receptors came from a man between 65 and 85 years old in good health. CDR3s include the opening cysteine and the closing phenylalanine or tryptophan. The order of the fields is J gene, V gene, D gene, clone size, CDR3 protein, CDR3 DNA. A D gene is named only where the DNA matches it firmly. The listing skips clone size in some rows; elsewhere it reads once, few, many or a size class.

TRBJ1-4 | TRBV18 | . | . | CASSPSGRNEKLFF | TGTGCCAGCTCACCATCGGGACGGAATGAAAAACTGTTTTTT
TRBJ1-1 | TRBV7-2 | . | few | CASSFWGVNTEAFF | TGTGCCAGCAGCTTCTGGGGGGTGAACACTGAAGCTTTCTTT
TRBJ1-2 | TRBV19 | TRBD1 | few | CASTPNRGANYGYTF | TGTGCCAGTACCCCTAACAGGGGAGCTAACTATGGCTACACCTTC
TRBJ2-1 | TRBV12-3/TRBV12-4 | . | . | CASSAGTLYYNEQFF | TGTGCCAGCAGTGCCGGGACACTATATTACAATGAGCAGTTCTTC
TRBJ2-1 | TRBV5-1 | . | . | CASSLDPGANEQFF | TGCGCCAGCAGCTTGGATCCGGGGGCGAATGAGCAGTTCTTC
TRBJ2-4 | TRBV7-2 | . | . | CASSSRSWNIQYF | TGTGCCAGCAGCTCCCGTAGCTGGAACATTCAGTACTTC
TRBJ2-1 | TRBV4-2 | . | many | CASSQDRPPNEQFF | TGTGCCAGCAGCCAAGATCGCCCCCCCAATGAGCAGTTCTTC
TRBJ2-1 | TRBV7-2 | . | . | CASSSSGLGPNEQFF | TGTGCCAGCAGCTCTTCGGGACTGGGCCCGAATGAGCAGTTCTTC
TRBJ2-3 | TRBV7-9 | . | . | CASSFSYGVTDTQYF | TGTGCCAGCAGCTTTTCGTATGGGGTGACAGATACGCAGTATTTT
TRBJ1-4 | TRBV6-5 | . | many | CASSYSSGRTNEKLFF | TGTGCCAGCAGTTACTCGAGCGGCAGAACTAATGAAAAACTGTTTTTT
TRBJ2-3 | TRBV18 | TRBD2 | many | CASSPPTGGLKDTQYF | TGTGCCAGCTCACCACCAACGGGAGGACTCAAAGATACGCAGTATTTT
TRBJ2-2 | TRBV6-2/TRBV6-3 | . | few | CASKKLGANTGELFF | TGTGCCAGCAAAAAACTAGGGGCGAACACCGGGGAGCTGTTTTTT
TRBJ1-4 | TRBV3-1 | . | . | CASSQVRGLEKLFF | TGTGCCAGCAGCCAAGTGCGAGGCCTTGAAAAACTGTTTTTT
TRBJ2-6 | TRBV29-1 | . | few | CSVEMEGTGANVLTF | TGCAGCGTTGAGATGGAGGGAACTGGGGCCAACGTCCTGACTTTC
TRBJ2-3 | TRBV7-2 | . | . | CAGSFRLGPSDTQYF | TGTGCCGGCAGCTTCCGACTAGGGCCTTCGGATACGCAGTATTTT
TRBJ2-7 | TRBV6-5 | TRBD2 | few | CASSYVTSGGVTYEQYF | TGTGCCAGCAGTTACGTGACTAGCGGGGGGGTCACCTACGAGCAGTACTTC
TRBJ1-5 | TRBV7-2 | TRBD1 | few | CASSLLSGQQHF | TGTGCCAGCAGCTTATTATCGGGACAGCAGCATTTT
TRBJ1-2 | TRBV11-3 | . | . | CASSSGGLKPYGYTF | TGTGCCAGCAGCTCGGGGGGGCTAAAACCCTATGGCTACACCTTC
TRBJ1-1 | TRBV6-1 | . | . | CASSTRGGAETEAFF | TGTGCCAGTTCGACCCGGGGTGGGGCGGAAACTGAAGCTTTCTTT
TRBJ2-1 | TRBV6-2/TRBV6-3 | . | . | CASSYEGRSNNEQFF | TGTGCCAGCAGTTACGAGGGGCGGTCTAACAATGAGCAGTTCTTC